The present entry profiles one TCR beta chain with its context. Its antigen is currently not known. No much larger clone exists at a distance of one base, and base qualities are not known. This sample is drawn from a study of shared clonotypes between healthy human individuals (dated by TCRdb to between 2020 and 2021). Notes on the research overall: Three men and two women, aged 18 to 49 years, made up the cohort. Per donor, three plates each were used for CD4 naive and CD4 memory, two for CD8 naive, and one for CD8 memory. To estimate repertoire size and how much clonotype sharing occurs between individuals, the study deeply sequenced the blood TCR repertoires of roughly 5 healthy adults. To increase sequencing depth and limit assay-specific biases, TCR repertoire library preparation and sequencing were carried out by different laboratories using diverse techniques. Leukapheresis yielded between about 0.94 and 8.9 billion PBMCs per donor. Paper-wide results and their limitations: Sharing across a few donors was observed for about 5% of naive CD4, 3.5% of naive CD8, about 2.3% of memory CD4, and roughly 0.4% of memory CD8 clonotypes. The small number of donors limited the genetic and exposure-history diversity represented. Larger estimated clonotype richness was generally found for naive subsets than for memory subsets. Rarefaction of sorted-subset datasets indicated incomplete sequencing despite the large sequencing depth. Higher generation probabilities were observed for clonotypes shared by all four sorted-subset donors than for non-shared clonotypes. Sampling was restricted to blood, and TCR repertoires in tissue are likely to differ from TCR repertoires in blood. Pairwise subsampling led to the expectation that sequencing depth would affect the degree of clonotype sharing among donors.

From its cysteine to its phenylalanine, the CDR3 spans 17 amino acids. Left in the record is the CDR3 DNA by itself, 51 bases read in frame from the first base. CDR1 and CDR2, looked up from the germline V gene, are KGHSH and LQKENI. V is trimmed back by 0 bases and J by 5 bases, and the junction contains 4 bases that no gene match accounts for. The donors were healthy, HIV-negative adults who had no recently reported acute infections or vaccinations. Every donor was a Caucasian adult residing in Nashville, Tennessee, USA. Magnetic negative selection was used to enrich CD4+ T cells, after which naive cells were positively selected on CD45RA and the negative fraction became the memory subset. After blood collection by leukapheresis, PBMCs were isolated using Ficoll-Histopaque density gradient centrifugation and then cryopreserved in the vapor phase of liquid nitrogen. Analytical flow cytometry was used to check the purity and quantity of each magnetically sorted T cell population. Genomic DNA was isolated from each sorted fraction and quantified by UV absorbance on a Nanodrop 2000c.

TCR CDR3 regions were amplified from genomic DNA by multiplex PCR using the deep immunoSEQ assay. Extracted genomic DNA from each cell subset was spread evenly across all wells of several immunoSEQ 96-well plates, with each plate serving as a replicate. Each replicate PCR for sorted subsets received 150 to 250 ng genomic DNA, equal to roughly 29,000 T cell genomes. The purified libraries were quantified using a Qubit 3.0 fluorometer, sized with a Bioanalyzer 2100, and then quantified again using the KAPA Library Quantification kit. Every immunoSEQ 96-well plate was sequenced on a separate single-read 150-cycle Illumina NextSeq 550 flow cell. In the authors' own workflow: Because the immunoSEQ output held only junctional sequences and lacked quality scores, the filtering could not match the filtering applied to full-length reads. To assign V/J genes and CDR3, sequences were annotated against IMGT germline references using PyIR, a Python wrapper for IgBLAST v1.9. Reads were removed for weak V/J assignments (E-value above 1e-6), missing CDR3, stop codons, out-of-frame junctions, or ambiguous translated residues. V3J clonotypes were defined by identical inferred V gene, J gene, and CDR3 amino acid sequence. Percentage overlap between repertoires was calculated by dividing the number of shared unique clonotypes by the size of the smaller repertoire. RTK rarefaction, the Chao1 estimator, and Recon v2.1 estimates of unobserved clonotypes were used to assess repertoire richness. For all TCRbeta clonotypes obtained by the gDNA method from a few donors, generation probabilities were computed with OLGA. TCRdb carries this immuneACCESS record with in-frame sequences only. Its versions omit some clonotypes, under half of them owing to an unresolved V gene in the studies checked, with the rest unexplained. V, J and clone size reflect that table, while D and trimming were determined from the DNA. This sample holds around 700,000 clones; about two thirds were observed only once. The ten largest clonotypes hold approximately 1.8% of the sample.

This TCR was sampled from a woman younger than 45 in good health. Sequencing was carried out using memory CD4+ T cells sorted from blood. The cell subset or site label, as the study defines it: CD45RA-negative fraction. The rearrangement joined TRBV18 to TRBJ2-7, with TRBD2 matching 16 junction bases. CDR3 protein: CASSPPGLAGGPDEQYF. The nucleotide sequence is given as TGTGCCAGCTCACCACCGGGACTAGCGGGAGGGCCGGACGAGCAGTACTTC.